Below are 4 T cell receptor beta chains sequenced from a single sample in a study of T cells in localized non-small cell lung cancer (dated by TCRdb to 2020 to 2022). Library creation used the immunoSEQ multiplex PCR assay. What TCRdb holds here is the immuneACCESS table cut down to in-frame rearrangements. Part of the clones is not present; checked against another copy, under half of the missing clones reflect an unresolved V gene, and the others are unexplained. The sample has over 20,000 clones on record, about 85% of them singletons. The ten most abundant clones make up 9.5% to 10% of the sample. Specimen: peripheral blood, collected before any cancer treatment. These receptors were taken from a man aged 40 to 70 with stage III squamous cell lung carcinoma.

This sequence joins TRBV29-1 and TRBJ1-4, with D maybe TRBD1 (5 bases). Trimming removed 3 bases at V and 4 bases at J, with 15 bases between. CDR3 length: 15 residues. Germline values: CDR1 SQVTM, CDR2 ANQGSEA. Written as DNA, the CDR3 is TGCAGCGTTGAGGCAGGGACCCCTTTTAATGAAAAACTGTTTTTT. Residues: CSVEAGTPFNEKLFF.

CDR3 region: CASSTAGSGNTIYF. For the CDR3, the DNA is TGTGCCAGCTCCACCGCGGGATCTGGAAACACCATATATTTT. The chain has TRBV18 and TRBJ1-3; D is undetermined. Between the trimmed V and J ends, which lost 6 bases and 1 base, there was a span of 10 bases. Germline CDR1 is KGHSH and CDR2 is LQKENI. CDR3 size: 14 residues.

This sequence joins TRBV30 and TRBJ2-1; 7 nucleotides align to TRBD2. The CDR3 extends over 13 amino acids. Germline loops: CDR1 GTSNPN, CDR2 SVGIG (reference sequence). V was clipped by 5 bases and J by 12 bases; unmatched bases: 13. Written as DNA, the CDR3 is TGTGCCTGGGGACTAGGTGCAATGGGTGGGCAGTTCTTC. Translated: CAWGLGAMGGQFF.

V and J are TRBV6-5 and TRBJ2-1, with 11 bases fitting TRBD2. Germline lookup yields CDR1 MNHEY and CDR2 SVGAGI. The CDR3 spans 15 residues. With 6 bases clipped from V and 4 bases from J, the junction kept 5 bases outside the gene matches. The CDR3 region has the DNA TGTGCCAGCAGCCTTACTAGCGGGGGTTACAATGAGCAGTTCTTC. Residues: CASSLTSGGYNEQFF.